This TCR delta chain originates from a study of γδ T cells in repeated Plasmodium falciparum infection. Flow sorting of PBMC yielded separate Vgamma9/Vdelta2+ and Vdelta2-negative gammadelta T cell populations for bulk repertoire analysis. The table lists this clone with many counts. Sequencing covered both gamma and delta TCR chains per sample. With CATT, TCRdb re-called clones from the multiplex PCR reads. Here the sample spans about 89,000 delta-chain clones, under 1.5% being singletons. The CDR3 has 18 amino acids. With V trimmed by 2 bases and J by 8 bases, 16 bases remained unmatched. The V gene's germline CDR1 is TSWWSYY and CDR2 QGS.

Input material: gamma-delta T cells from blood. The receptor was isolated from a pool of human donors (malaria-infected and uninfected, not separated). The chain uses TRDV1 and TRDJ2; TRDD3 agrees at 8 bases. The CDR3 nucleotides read TGTGCTCTTGGGGAAACCGCTGGGGGAGGCTTGTTGGGGGCACAACTCTTCTTT. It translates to CALGETAGGGLLGAQLFF.